This T cell receptor beta chain comes out of a study of regulatory T cells in long-lasting Graves disease. Broader study findings: Persistent disease showed a preference for TRBV28, TRBJ1-2 and TRBJ2-5. Those with persistent disease had in common more public clonotypes (about 3,000) than new patients (approximately 970). Compared with new cases, persistent Graves' patients showed reduced TCR diversity.

According to the study, TCR beta libraries were built with iRepertoire HTBI primers and CDR3-region Arm-PCR. Each CDR3 protein gets one entry after TCRdb re-called the multiplex PCR reads with MiXCR. Among over 500,000 distinct CDR3 sequences listed, approximately 15% were seen once. This clonotype was observed at least ten times. As yet, its antigen is unknown. A junction end diverges from the germline sequence, so it may reflect a read error. The length of the CDR3 is 13 residues. CDR1 and CDR2 from the germline V gene are SGHRS and YFSETQ. Stated time point: newly diagnosed GD, antithyroid drugs for less than 3 months. Making the TCR library involved RNA that had been extracted from PBMCs. In addition, the sample was reused for a study of T cells in Graves' hyperthyroidism and ophthalmopathy. That publication notes: Median prediction lead before ophthalmopathy onset was about 6.5 months with the model.

Specimen: peripheral blood mononuclear cells (PBMCs), collected at new diagnosis, from a patient treated with antithyroid drugs. The rearrangement links TRBV5-1 to TRBJ1-1; 8 bases map to TRBD1. This TCR derives from a woman under 40 with Graves disease. CDR3 residues: CASSRGQGTEAFF. CDR3 bases: TGTGCCAGCAGCCGAGGACAGGGAACTGAAGCTTTCTTT.